The present TCR beta chain was sequenced within a study of T-cell memory formation after mild COVID-19. TCRdb itself ran the 5' RACE reads through MiXCR, one entry per CDR3 protein. This sample has 190,000 or so distinct CDR3 sequences, with around 30% found just once. As regards this clonotype: Its target is not known.

V gave up 3 bases and J gave up 7 bases, with 12 bases separating them. Germline values: CDR1 LGHNT, CDR2 FRNRAP. CDR3 length: 14 amino acids. Study outcomes and limitations: Clones contracting across day 15 to 85 had a balanced CD4/CD8 profile; later expanding clones leaned CD4+. Several responding clones turned up in pre-infection memory, indicating that cross-reactive memory may have taken part.

This TCR was sampled from an adult woman who had mild COVID-19 (a few samples of this study predate the infection). Cell type and time point are not known. The sample was PBMCs or a T cell subset sorted from them (not recorded which). This chain joins TRBV12-5 and TRBJ2-2; D possibly corresponds to TRBD2 (6 bases). The CDR3 DNA reads as TGTGCTAGTGGTTTAACGGGGGTAGGCGGGGAGCTGTTTTTT. Translating it yields CASGLTGVGGELFF.